This T cell receptor (beta chain) was recovered during a study of blood T cell repertoires in COVID-19. Study context: Samples representing acute and convalescent COVID-19 were sourced from the United States, Italy and Spain.

Original analysis: It was from reference gene primer amplification that nucleated cell counts were estimated. Assay: immunoSEQ multiplex PCR; the TCRdb copy retains only in-frame clones and omits some. That table supplies the V and J calls and clone size; D and trimming were determined from the DNA. The sample includes fewer than 250,000 clones, about 93% of them seen just once. This receptor was obtained from a young man with COVID-19, enrolled during active disease. The sequenced material came from peripheral blood.

DNA for the CDR3: TGTGCCACCAGTGATTTAACCGGGACTAGGCCGGGAAGGGAGACCCAGTACTTC. It encodes CATSDLTGTRPGRETQYF. The chain carries TRBV24-1 and TRBJ2-5, with 8 bases identical to TRBD2. Germline V lookup: CDR1 KGHDR, CDR2 SFDVKD. Trimming took 1 base from V and 5 from J; bases not matched to a gene: 14. CDR3 length: 18 amino acids.